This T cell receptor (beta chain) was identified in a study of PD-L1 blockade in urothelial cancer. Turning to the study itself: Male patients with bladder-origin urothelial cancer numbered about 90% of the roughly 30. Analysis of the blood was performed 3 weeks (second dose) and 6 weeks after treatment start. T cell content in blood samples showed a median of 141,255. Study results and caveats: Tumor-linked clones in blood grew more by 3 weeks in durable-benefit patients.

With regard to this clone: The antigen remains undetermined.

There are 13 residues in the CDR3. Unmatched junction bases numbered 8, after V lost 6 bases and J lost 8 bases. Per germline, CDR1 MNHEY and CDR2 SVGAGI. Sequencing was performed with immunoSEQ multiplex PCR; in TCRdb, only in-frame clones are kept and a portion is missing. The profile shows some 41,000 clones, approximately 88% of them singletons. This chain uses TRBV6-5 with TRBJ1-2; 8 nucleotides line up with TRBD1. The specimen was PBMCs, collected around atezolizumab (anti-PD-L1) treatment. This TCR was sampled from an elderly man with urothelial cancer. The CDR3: CASRTQGARGYTF. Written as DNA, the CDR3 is TGTGCCAGCAGAACGCAGGGGGCGCGGGGCTACACCTTC.